The rows below give T cell receptor beta chains drawn from one sample of a study of cytomegalovirus exposure and HLA in healthy donors. Data came from immunoSEQ multiplex PCR; TCRdb stores just in-frame clones and leaves some out. Here the sample spans around 150,000 clones, around 75% being singletons. Sequencing was done on a sample of PBMCs. Receptor source: a male donor in good health and CMV-seronegative. Each CDR3 is given with its conserved first and last residue. D genes are given only for firm matches. Rows may omit the clone size; those that give it use once, few, many or a size class.

CDR3,DNA,V,size,D,J
CASSPGDPSYNEQFF,TGTGCCAGCAGTCCGGGGGATCCCTCCTACAATGAGCAGTTCTTC,TRBV28,-,-,TRBJ2-1
CASSLAGGPTDTQYF,TGTGCCAGCAGCTTAGCGGGAGGGCCTACAGATACGCAGTATTTT,TRBV7-9,once,TRBD2,TRBJ2-3
CASSLQGANTGELFF,TGCGCCAGCAGCTTGCAGGGCGCGAACACCGGGGAGCTGTTTTTT,TRBV5-1,-,-,TRBJ2-2
CATSRDRRAWNTEAFF,TGTGCCACCAGCAGAGATCGGCGGGCCTGGAACACTGAAGCTTTCTTT,TRBV15,-,-,TRBJ1-1
CASSRGPTEAFF,TGTGCCAGCAGTAGGGGGCCCACTGAAGCTTTCTTT,TRBV2,-,TRBD1,TRBJ1-1
CASSGDRVVGYTF,TGTGCCAGCAGCGGGGACAGGGTCGTTGGCTACACCTTC,TRBV2,-,TRBD1,TRBJ1-2
CASRGDNYGYTF,TGTGCTAGTCGGGGAGATAACTATGGCTACACCTTC,TRBV2,-,-,TRBJ1-2
CASSLGLGGNQPQHF,TGTGCCAGCAGTCTGGGACTCGGGGGCAATCAGCCCCAGCATTTT,TRBV2,few,-,TRBJ1-5
CASSLPDRGGGYTF,TGCGCCAGCAGCCTACCAGACAGGGGAGGTGGCTACACCTTC,TRBV5-1,-,TRBD1,TRBJ1-2
CASSPTGVMNTEAFF,TGTGCCAGCAGCCCCACAGGGGTTATGAACACTGAAGCTTTCTTT,TRBV9,-,TRBD1,TRBJ1-1
CASSLPGAYSYEQYF,TGTGCCAGCAGTTTGCCAGGGGCCTACTCCTACGAGCAGTACTTC,TRBV28,-,-,TRBJ2-7
CASTSKSTGELFF,TGTGCCAGCACCTCTAAAAGTACCGGGGAGCTGTTTTTT,TRBV6-4,-,-,TRBJ2-2
CASSFAYEQYF,TGTGCCAGCAGCTTCGCCTACGAGCAGTACTTC,TRBV7-9,-,-,TRBJ2-7
CASSSREGGTEAFF,TGTGCCAGCAGCTCCAGGGAGGGAGGCACTGAAGCTTTCTTT,TRBV9,-,-,TRBJ1-1
CASSGSTGGNSPLHF,TGTGCCAGCAGCGGGTCGACAGGGGGCAATTCACCCCTCCACTTT,TRBV5-4,once,TRBD1,TRBJ1-6
CVSSRTGDMNTEAFF,TGTGTCAGCAGTAGAACGGGGGATATGAACACTGAAGCTTTCTTT,TRBV27,-,-,TRBJ1-1
CASSPPQAAPDTQYF,TGTGCCAGCAGCCCCCCCCAAGCTGCGCCAGATACGCAGTATTTT,TRBV7-2,-,-,TRBJ2-3
CASSLTGGNEQYF,TGTGCCAGCAGTTTAACAGGGGGTAACGAGCAGTACTTC,TRBV28,-,TRBD1,TRBJ2-7
CASSQEATGVYQPQHF,TGTGCCAGCAGCCAAGAAGCGACAGGGGTTTATCAGCCCCAGCATTTT,TRBV4-2,-,TRBD1,TRBJ1-5
CASSLTGRTHTGELFF,TGCGCCAGCAGCTTGACAGGGCGCACGCACACCGGGGAGCTGTTTTTT,TRBV5-1,once,-,TRBJ2-2
CASSDRDRYSCEQYF,TGCGCCAGCAGCGACCGGGACAGATATTCCTGCGAGCAGTACTTC,TRBV4-1,-,TRBD1,TRBJ2-7
CASSQGASSGNTIYF,TGTGCCAGCAGCCAAGGGGCCAGCTCTGGAAACACCATATATTTT,TRBV7-9,-,-,TRBJ1-3
CASSLWATDTQYF,TGTGCCAGCAGCTTGTGGGCCACAGATACGCAGTATTTT,TRBV5-6,-,-,TRBJ2-3
CASSLARGRTNEKLFF,TGTGCCAGCAGCTTAGCTCGAGGGCGGACTAATGAAAAACTGTTTTTT,TRBV7-8,-,-,TRBJ1-4
CASSLLAHPYEQYF,TGTGCCAGCAGTTTACTAGCGCATCCCTACGAGCAGTACTTC,TRBV27,-,-,TRBJ2-7
CASSSYSGSTDTQYF,TGCGCCAGCAGCTCATATAGCGGGAGCACAGATACGCAGTATTTT,TRBV5-1,-,TRBD2,TRBJ2-3
CASSLSYGTDTQYF,TGTGCCAGCAGCCTCTCGTATGGCACAGATACGCAGTATTTT,TRBV6-5,-,-,TRBJ2-3
CASSLDRGSSPLHF,TGTGCCAGCAGCTTGGACAGGGGGAGTTCACCCCTCCACTTT,TRBV5-4,-,TRBD1,TRBJ1-6
CASRAGRNYNEQFF,TGTGCCAGCAGGGCGGGGAGAAACTACAATGAGCAGTTCTTC,TRBV2,-,-,TRBJ2-1
CAISEADRRDVF,TGTGCCATCAGTGAGGCGGACAGGAGGGACGTCTTC,TRBV10-3,-,-,TRBJ2-1
CASRTEFNQPQHF,TGTGCCAGCAGGACAGAATTCAATCAGCCCCAGCATTTT,TRBV2,once,-,TRBJ1-5
CASSADSQATEAFF,TGTGCCAGCTCAGCGGACAGCCAGGCCACTGAAGCTTTCTTT,TRBV18,-,-,TRBJ1-1
CASSHSWRSPDTQYF,TGTGCCAGCAGCCACTCCTGGAGAAGTCCAGATACGCAGTATTTT,TRBV11-2,-,-,TRBJ2-3
CASSPRLGQGNTEAFF,TGTGCCAGCTCACCACGGTTGGGACAGGGGAACACTGAAGCTTTCTTT,TRBV18,once,TRBD1,TRBJ1-1
CASTQDRSSQGAQYF,TGTGCCAGCACCCAGGACAGGTCCTCTCAAGGGGCCCAGTACTTC,TRBV11-2,-,TRBD1,TRBJ2-5
CASTIRGTGALWEQYF,TGTGCCAGCACTATCCGTGGGACAGGGGCTTTATGGGAGCAGTACTTC,TRBV28,-,TRBD1,TRBJ2-7
CASSAGQGASSGANVLTF,TGTGCCAGCAGTGCGGGACAGGGGGCAAGCTCTGGGGCCAACGTCCTGACTTTC,TRBV6-1,-,TRBD1,TRBJ2-6
CASRRILIGSTDTQYF,TGCGCCAGCAGGCGTATTCTTATCGGTAGCACAGATACGCAGTATTTT,TRBV4-1,-,-,TRBJ2-3
CASSSEGTGELFF,TGTGCCAGCAGCTCGGAGGGCACCGGGGAGCTGTTTTTT,TRBV7-3,once,-,TRBJ2-2
CASSLWVGGQRETQYF,TGTGCCAGCAGTTTATGGGTCGGGGGGCAGCGAGAGACCCAGTACTTC,TRBV27,-,-,TRBJ2-5
CAWSVSSGGPGDTQYF,TGTGCCTGGAGTGTATCTAGCGGGGGGCCGGGAGATACGCAGTATTTT,TRBV30,-,TRBD2,TRBJ2-3
CASSPGGQQETQYF,TGCGCCAGCAGTCCCGGGGGACAGCAAGAGACCCAGTACTTC,TRBV5-1,-,-,TRBJ2-5
CASMINSRVPNTEAFF,TGTGCCAGCATGATAAACTCCAGGGTCCCGAACACTGAAGCTTTCTTT,TRBV2,-,-,TRBJ1-1
CASRPGTGGQPQHF,TGTGCCAGCAGGCCCGGGACAGGGGGACAGCCCCAGCATTTT,TRBV7-2,-,TRBD1,TRBJ1-5
CASSLAGHPSYEQYF,TGTGCCAGCAGCTTAGCTGGACACCCGTCCTACGAGCAGTACTTC,TRBV7-2,-,-,TRBJ2-7
CASTPGPPETQYF,TGTGCCAGCACCCCAGGGCCTCCAGAGACCCAGTACTTC,TRBV7-2,-,-,TRBJ2-5
CASSPRQGIDGYTF,TGTGCCAGCTCACCGCGACAGGGGATCGATGGCTACACCTTC,TRBV18,-,TRBD1,TRBJ1-2
CATNRINQPQHF,TGTGCCACTAACAGGATCAATCAGCCCCAGCATTTT,TRBV19,-,-,TRBJ1-5
CASRSDSFGANVLTF,TGTGCCAGCAGGTCCGACTCCTTCGGGGCCAACGTCCTGACTTTC,TRBV28,few,-,TRBJ2-6
CASSPGQGNTGELFF,TGTGCCAGCAGCCCCGGACAGGGGAACACCGGGGAGCTGTTTTTT,TRBV6-5,-,TRBD1,TRBJ2-2